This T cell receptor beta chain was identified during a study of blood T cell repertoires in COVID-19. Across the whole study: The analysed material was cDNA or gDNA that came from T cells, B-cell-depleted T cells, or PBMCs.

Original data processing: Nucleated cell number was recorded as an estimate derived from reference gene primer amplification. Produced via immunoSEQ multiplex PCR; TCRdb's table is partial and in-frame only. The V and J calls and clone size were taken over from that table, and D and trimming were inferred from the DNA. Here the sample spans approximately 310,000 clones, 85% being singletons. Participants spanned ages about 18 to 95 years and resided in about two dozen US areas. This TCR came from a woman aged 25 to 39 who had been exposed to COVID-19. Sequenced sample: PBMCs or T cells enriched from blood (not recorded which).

CDR3 sequence reads: CASSLLILAGSEQFF. The CDR3, as DNA: TGTGCCAGCAGCTTATTAATTCTAGCGGGTTCCGAGCAGTTCTTC. The chain is built from TRBV7-2 and TRBJ2-1; 8 nucleotides match TRBD2. This CDR3 contains 15 residues. V shed 2 bases, J shed 10 bases, and the junction held 10 bases outside the gene matches. Germline CDR1 SGHTA, CDR2 FQGNSA.